These 15 T cell receptor beta chains originate from one sample sequenced in a study of identifying expanded T cells in peripheral blood. Clones were sequenced by immunoSEQ multiplex PCR, and TCRdb holds only the in-frame ones, with some missing. The repertoire holds tens of thousands of clones, with around 88% as singletons. The sequencing input was blood. Receptor source: a person aged 18 to 75 in good health.

The V gene is TRBV25-1, the J gene TRBJ2-5; TRBD2 matches 11 bases. CDR1 MGHDK and CDR2 SYGVNS come from the germline V gene. V dropped 9 bases and J dropped 0; count of bases not matched to a gene: 9. The CDR3 length is 16 residues. The CDR3 loop is CASTGTSGPYQETQYF. In DNA form, the CDR3 reads TGTGCCAGTACCGGGACTAGCGGTCCGTACCAAGAGACCCAGTACTTC.

This clone was found once. The CDR3 is CASSAYSYNEQFF. The CDR3, as DNA: TGCGCCAGCAGCGCCTACAGTTACAATGAGCAGTTCTTC. V gene TRBV4-1 combines with J gene TRBJ2-1, with no clear D. V was trimmed by 5 bases and J by 4 bases, leaving 9 bases between them. CDR1 and CDR2 (germline): MGHRA, YSYEKL. The CDR3 sequence is 13 residues long.

The rearrangement uses TRBV5-1 and TRBJ1-3, with no clear D. CDR1 SGHRS and CDR2 YFSETQ come from the germline V gene. Trimming left V 3 bases short and J 1 base short, with 8 bases between. The CDR3 extends over 14 amino acids. The chain's CDR3 is CASSSDGSGNTIYF. The CDR3 nucleotides are TGCGCCAGCAGCTCAGACGGATCTGGAAACACCATATATTTT.

The chain carries TRBV4-3 and TRBJ2-7; TRBD2 aligns across 12 bases. The germline gives CDR1 LGHNA, CDR2 YSLEER. This CDR3 contains 17 residues. Trimming cost V 0 bases and J 4 bases; bases outside gene matches: 7. The CDR3 sequence is CASSQERELAGGYEQYF. The CDR3 coding sequence is TGCGCCAGCAGCCAAGAACGAGAACTAGCGGGAGGATACGAGCAGTACTTC.

The chain couples TRBV18 to TRBJ2-5; perhaps TRBD2 as D (5 bases). V was trimmed by 5 bases and J by 1 base, leaving 8 bases between them. The CDR3 loop spans 13 amino acids. Germline CDR1 is KGHSH and CDR2 is LQKENI. CDR3 nucleotides: TGTGCCAGCTCATCGACTACCCAAGAGACCCAGTACTTC. It specifies CASSSTTQETQYF.

The rearrangement joins TRBV6-5 to TRBJ2-7; no definite D call. Germline values: CDR1 MNHEY, CDR2 SVGAGI. This CDR3 contains 15 residues. V dropped 7 bases and J dropped 0 bases, with 16 bases sitting between them. Written as DNA, the CDR3 is TGTGCCAGCACCCCAGGCGCAGCGAGCTCCTACGAGCAGTACTTC. The encoded protein is CASTPGAASSYEQYF.

The genes are TRBV6-5 and TRBJ1-1, with a possible D match to TRBD1 (6 bases). The ends were cut back, 6 bases at V and 5 bases at J, with 10 bases in the middle. The CDR3 is 12 amino acids. From germline, CDR1 is MNHEY and CDR2 SVGAGI. DNA of the CDR3: TGTGCCAGCAGAGGGGGAAGGACTGAAGCTTTCTTT. Residues: CASRGGRTEAFF.

The genes are TRBV19 and TRBJ2-1; no clear D. This CDR3 has 13 residues. Germline V CDR1 and CDR2: LNHDA, SQIVND (reference sequence). Trimming left V 5 bases short and J 4 bases short, with 9 bases between. In nucleotides, the CDR3 is TGTGCCAGTAGTCTCACCCCATACAATGAGCAGTTCTTC. Translated: CASSLTPYNEQFF.

The chain carries TRBV5-6 and TRBJ2-7; 7 bases agree with TRBD1. V dropped 2 bases and J dropped 2; count of bases not matched to a gene: 1. This CDR3 has 13 residues. CDR1 is SGHDT and CDR2 is YYEEEE in the germline V gene. CDR3 sequence reads: CASSFQGAYEQYF. For the CDR3, the DNA is TGTGCCAGCAGCTTCCAGGGGGCCTACGAGCAGTACTTC.

The V and J genes are TRBV29-1 and TRBJ2-7; D remains ambiguous. The CDR3 is 13 residues long. Germline V CDR1 and CDR2: SQVTM, ANQGSEA. V gave up 4 bases and J gave up 6 bases, with 16 bases separating them. This CDR3 reads CSVGEAGRGEQYF. For the CDR3, the DNA is TGCAGCGTTGGCGAGGCAGGACGTGGCGAGCAGTACTTC.

The rearrangement joins TRBV28 to TRBJ2-5, with 7 nucleotides matching TRBD1. Germline V CDR1 and CDR2: MDHEN, SYDVKM. Trimming removed 5 bases from V and 0 bases from J; junction bases left unmatched: 3. This CDR3 is built from 14 residues. DNA of the CDR3: TGTGCCAGCAGTATCGACAGGGACCAAGAGACCCAGTACTTC. Translated, it gives CASSIDRDQETQYF.

The chain joins TRBV30 to TRBJ1-1, with a tentative D call TRBD1 (5 bases). V was pared by 3 bases and J by 10 bases, with 24 bases between. Germline loops: CDR1 GTSNPN, CDR2 SVGIG (reference sequence). The CDR3 contains 15 residues. CDR3 residues: CAWSRRLGPGSGAFF. CDR3 DNA sequence: TGTGCCTGGAGCCGTAGGCTGGGACCGGGTTCGGGAGCTTTCTTT.

This clone was seen just once. The rearrangement uses TRBV11-2 and TRBJ2-5, with 13 bases identical to TRBD2. CDR1 and CDR2 (germline): SGHAT, FQNNGV. V lost 2 bases to trimming and J lost 1 base; unmatched junction nucleotides: 7. The CDR3 extends over 18 amino acids. As DNA, the CDR3 is TGTGCCAGCAGCTTATTCGGGGGGACTAGCGGGACCCAAGAGACCCAGTACTTC. Translating it yields CASSLFGGTSGTQETQYF.

The chain recombines TRBV20-1 with TRBJ1-2; no clear D gene. Trimming removed 5 bases from V and 5 bases from J, with 9 bases in between. CDR3 size: 11 residues. Germline-derived CDR1 and CDR2 are DFQATT and SNEGSKA (reference sequence). CDR3 bases: TGCAGTGCTTGGCCCCCGTATGGCTACACCTTC. As protein: CSAWPPYGYTF.

This clone was detected only a few times. This chain joins TRBV6-5 and TRBJ1-5; 8 bases fit TRBD1. Germline loops: CDR1 MNHEY, CDR2 SVGAGI. There are 15 residues in the CDR3. V lost 6 bases to trimming and J lost 0 bases; unmatched junction nucleotides: 4. CDR3 sequence reads: CASSRTGNSNQPQHF. In DNA form, the CDR3 reads TGTGCCAGCAGCCGGACAGGGAATAGCAATCAGCCCCAGCATTTT.